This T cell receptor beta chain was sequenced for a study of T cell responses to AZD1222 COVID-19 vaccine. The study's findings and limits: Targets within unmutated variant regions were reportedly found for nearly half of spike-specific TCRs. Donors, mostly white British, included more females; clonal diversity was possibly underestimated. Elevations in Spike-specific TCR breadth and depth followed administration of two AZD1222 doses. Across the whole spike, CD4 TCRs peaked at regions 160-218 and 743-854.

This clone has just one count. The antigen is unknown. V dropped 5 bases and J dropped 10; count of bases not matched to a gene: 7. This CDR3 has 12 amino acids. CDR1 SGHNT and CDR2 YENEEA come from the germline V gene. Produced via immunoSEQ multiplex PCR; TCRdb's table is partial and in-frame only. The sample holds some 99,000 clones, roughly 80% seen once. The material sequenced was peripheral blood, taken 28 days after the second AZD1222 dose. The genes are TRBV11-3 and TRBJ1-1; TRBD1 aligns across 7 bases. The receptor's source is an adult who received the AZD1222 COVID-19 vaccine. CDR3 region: CASSQQGKRAFF. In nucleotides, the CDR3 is TGTGCCAGCAGCCAACAGGGGAAAAGAGCTTTCTTT.